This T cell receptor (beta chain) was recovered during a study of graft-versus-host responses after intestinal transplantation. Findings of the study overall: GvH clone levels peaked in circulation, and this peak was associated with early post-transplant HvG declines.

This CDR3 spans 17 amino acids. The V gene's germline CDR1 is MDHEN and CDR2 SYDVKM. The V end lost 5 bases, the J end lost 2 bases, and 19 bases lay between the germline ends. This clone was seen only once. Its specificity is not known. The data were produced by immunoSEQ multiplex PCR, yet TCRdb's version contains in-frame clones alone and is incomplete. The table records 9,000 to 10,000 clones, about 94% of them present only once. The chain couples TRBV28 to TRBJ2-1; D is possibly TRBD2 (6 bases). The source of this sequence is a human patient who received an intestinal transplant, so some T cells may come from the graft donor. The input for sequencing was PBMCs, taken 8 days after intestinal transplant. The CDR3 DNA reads TGTGCCAGCAGTCATCTCCGGGACTTAGAGGCCTACAATGAGCAGTTCTTC. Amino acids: CASSHLRDLEAYNEQFF.